The present entry profiles one T cell receptor beta chain with its context. Its antigen is unknown. These data belong to a study of cytomegalovirus exposure and HLA in healthy donors. Study-wide points: Looking again later, the authors saw that most CMV-associated TCR beta chains seemed HLA-restricted. The listing of 150 to 200 TCR beta chains classed them as cytomegalovirus-associated. Later on, an analysis tied about 17,000 TCR beta sequences to HLA alleles at 0.05 false discovery rate.

Germline V lookup: CDR1 MNHNY, CDR2 SVGAGI (reference sequence). This CDR3 spans 16 amino acids. Losses at the gene ends were 1 base for V and 2 bases for J; bases not matched to a gene: 3. A multiplex PCR was run with 60 Vbeta primers and 13 Jbeta primers. As originally analysed: A later analysis tallied about 80 million unique TCR beta chains, roughly 11 million of them shared. The repertoire was sequenced with immunoSEQ multiplex PCR; TCRdb's copy has only in-frame clones and lacks some. That table furnishes V, J and clone size, whereas the DNA furnished D and trimming. The sample yields 120,000 or so clones, approximately 76% seen once.

J is TRBJ2-7 and V is TRBV6-6; 12 bases align to TRBD2. The source of this sequence is a man between 60 and 75 years old in good health and CMV-seropositive. The source material was PBMCs. In DNA, the CDR3 is TGTGCCAGCAGTTACTGGACTAGCGGGGTACCCTACGAGCAGTACTTC. As protein: CASSYWTSGVPYEQYF.